The 30 T cell receptor beta chains listed next were all sequenced from one sample in a study of blood T cell repertoires in COVID-19. Data came from immunoSEQ multiplex PCR; TCRdb stores just in-frame clones and leaves some out. The sample records some 130,000 clones, 65% to 85% being singletons. The sequenced sample was peripheral blood. These receptors were collected from a man between 65 and 80 years old with acute or convalescent COVID-19.

V is TRBV3-1 (or the pseudogene TRBV3-2) and J is TRBJ1-4, with D possibly TRBD1 on 5 matching bases. The CDR3 contains 15 residues. The V end lost 1 base, the J end lost 4 bases, and 10 bases lay between the germline ends. Germline loops: CDR1 LGHDT, CDR2 YNNKEL (reference sequence). DNA of the CDR3: TGTGCCAGCAGCCAAGGGGGCCCTCTTAATGAAAAACTGTTTTTT. This sequence encodes CASSQGGPLNEKLFF.

This chain links TRBV28 with TRBJ1-2, with TRBD1 matching 10 bases. Losses at the gene ends were 5 bases for V and 4 bases for J; bases not matched to a gene: 16. Per the germline V gene, CDR1 is MDHEN and CDR2 is SYDVKM. The CDR3 extends over 18 amino acids. Written as DNA, the CDR3 is TGTGCCAGCAGTAATCCAGGGACAGGGGCGCGAGAATCCTATGGCTACACCTTC. Translating it yields CASSNPGTGARESYGYTF.

The sample holds one count of this clone. The V and J genes are TRBV14 and TRBJ2-2; tentatively, D is TRBD1 (6 bases). The V and J ends lost 8 bases and 2 bases respectively, with 9 bases between them. This CDR3 has 13 amino acids. In germline, CDR1 is SGHDN, CDR2 FVKESK. The CDR3 loop reads CASARGNTGELFF. The CDR3 DNA follows: TGTGCCAGCGCCAGGGGTAACACCGGGGAGCTGTTTTTT.

The V call is TRBV11-1, the J call TRBJ2-5; weak D call: TRBD1 (5 bases). Trimming cost V 3 bases and J 7 bases, with 9 bases left between them. The length of the CDR3 is 12 residues. Germline V gene sequence: CDR1 SGHAT, CDR2 FQDESV (reference sequence). CDR3 DNA sequence: TGTGCCAGCAGCTTGGGGCATGGGACCCAGTACTTC. This encodes CASSLGHGTQYF.

The chain couples TRBV9 to TRBJ2-2; perhaps TRBD1 as D (6 bases). The CDR3 loop spans 15 amino acids. V gave up 4 bases and J gave up 0 bases, with 10 bases separating them. Germline V gives CDR1 SGDLS, CDR2 YYNGEE. CDR3 sequence reads: CASSRRGPNTGELFF. The DNA of the CDR3 is TGTGCCAGCAGCCGCAGGGGACCGAACACCGGGGAGCTGTTTTTT. Together with reference TRBV9 and TRBJ2-2, the CDR3 gives the full variable domain: DSGVTQTPKHLITATGQRVTLRCSPRSGDLSVYWYQQSLDQGLQFLIQYYNGEERAKGNILERFSAQQFPDLHSELNLSSLELGDSALYFCASSRRGPNTGELFFGEGSRLTVL.

The chain recombines TRBV5-8 with TRBJ2-7; the D is unclear. Trimming took off 0 bases at V and 2 bases at J, with 6 bases between the two ends. The CDR3 has 13 amino acids. Germline CDR1 and CDR2: SGHTS and YDEGEE. The CDR3 bases are TGTGCCAGCAGCTTGGTAGCCCCCTACGAGCAGTACTTC. It translates to CASSLVAPYEQYF. Combining the CDR3 with reference TRBV5-8 and TRBJ2-7 gives the whole variable domain EAGVTQSPTHLIKTRGQQATLRCSPISGHTSVYWYQQALGLGLQFLLWYDEGEERNRGNFPPRFSGRQFPNYSSELNVNALELEDSALYLCASSLVAPYEQYFGPGTRLTVT.

V usage is TRBV4-2 and J usage is TRBJ2-7, with D maybe TRBD1 (6 bases). Between the trimmed V and J ends, which lost 0 bases and 2 bases, there was a span of 11 bases. The germline gives CDR1 LGHNA, CDR2 YNFKEQ. The CDR3 extends over 15 amino acids. The CDR3 here is CASSQDGQRTYEQYF. The DNA of the CDR3 is TGTGCCAGCAGCCAAGATGGACAGAGAACCTACGAGCAGTACTTC.

The chain employs TRBV7-2 and TRBJ1-2; tentatively, D is TRBD1 (5 bases). The CDR3 has 16 amino acids. The V gene's germline CDR1 is SGHTA and CDR2 FQGNSA. The V and J ends lost 0 bases and 1 base respectively, with 12 bases between them. CDR3 in DNA: TGTGCCAGCAGCTTAGCAGGGCAGGGTGGTAACTATGGCTACACCTTC. The encoded protein is CASSLAGQGGNYGYTF.

A single count supports this clone. The chain couples TRBV2 to TRBJ1-5; a weak D match, TRBD1 (5 bases). Germline V gene sequence: CDR1 SNHLY, CDR2 FYNNEI. There are 13 residues in the CDR3. V lost 7 bases, J lost 6 bases, and 13 bases lay in between. CDR3 sequence reads: CASNSRQSQPQHF. The DNA of the CDR3 is TGTGCCAGCAATTCAAGACAGAGTCAGCCCCAGCATTTT.

This chain connects TRBV5-4 to TRBJ2-6, with D perhaps matching TRBD2 (6 bases). The CDR3 loop spans 16 amino acids. Germline V gives CDR1 SGHNT, CDR2 YYREEE (reference sequence). V dropped 3 bases and J dropped 1 base, with 11 bases sitting between them. CDR3 residues: CASSSGGLSGANVLTF. The CDR3 DNA sequence: TGTGCCAGCAGCTCTGGAGGGCTGTCTGGGGCCAACGTCCTGACTTTC.

This rearrangement joins TRBV5-1 to TRBJ2-4; a possible D gene is TRBD1 (5 bases). CDR1 SGHRS and CDR2 YFSETQ come from the germline V gene. The CDR3 sequence is 15 residues long. Trimming shortened V by 0 bases and J by 7 bases, and 14 bases separated the two germline ends. The CDR3 nucleotides read TGCGCCAGCAGCTTGGTAGGGGATGGGGTTAACATTCAGTACTTC. Residues: CASSLVGDGVNIQYF.

The chain links TRBV6-5 to TRBJ2-7, with 9 bases lining up with TRBD1. Germline V gene lookup returns CDR1 MNHEY and CDR2 SVGAGI. J gave up 2 bases and V 8 bases, and 7 bases lay outside the gene matches. The CDR3 is 14 residues long. The DNA of the CDR3 is TGTGCCAGCGTAGACAGGGGGACCACCTACGAGCAGTACTTC. This encodes CASVDRGTTYEQYF.

J is TRBJ1-2 and V is TRBV7-8; TRBD1 aligns across 7 bases. V was pared by 4 bases and J by 1 base, with 12 bases of the junction left unmatched. There are 17 residues in the CDR3. CDR1 is SGHVS, CDR2 FQNEAQ, per germline. Here the CDR3 reads CASSSWTGFSNNYGYTF. CDR3 coding DNA: TGTGCCAGCAGCTCGTGGACAGGTTTTTCCAATAACTATGGCTACACCTTC.

The V call is TRBV12-3 or TRBV12-4, the J call TRBJ1-1; TRBD1 is a possible D gene (5 bases). CDR3 length equals 12 residues. Trimming took off 6 bases at V and 7 bases at J, with 12 bases between the two ends. CDR3 in amino acids: CASRGGNYEAFF. DNA for the CDR3: TGTGCCAGCAGGGGGGGGAATTATGAAGCTTTCTTT.

In this sample, this clone turned up a few times. CDR3 protein: CAISQGLDDINEQFF. The CDR3 bases are TGTGCCATCAGCCAGGGGCTAGATGACATCAATGAGCAGTTCTTC. The chain employs TRBV10-3 and TRBJ2-1; possible D gene TRBD1, 6 bases. Germline CDR1 ENHRY, CDR2 SYGVKD. V lost 6 bases and J lost 6, with 18 bases in between. The CDR3 loop spans 15 amino acids.

This rearrangement joins TRBV3-1 (or the pseudogene TRBV3-2) to TRBJ1-4; a weak D match, TRBD1 (6 bases). There are 13 residues in the CDR3. Germline CDR1 reads LGHDT; CDR2 reads YNNKEL (reference sequence). Trimming pared 3 bases from V and 8 bases from J, leaving 10 bases between. In DNA, the CDR3 is TGTGCCAGCAGCCATGCGGGGGGCGAAAAACTGTTTTTT. Protein: CASSHAGGEKLFF.

The chain employs TRBV3-1 (or the pseudogene TRBV3-2) and TRBJ2-1; the D gene is possibly TRBD1 (6 bases). Trimming stripped 4 bases from V and 10 bases from J, with 14 bases between. Germline V gene sequence: CDR1 LGHDT, CDR2 YNNKEL (reference sequence). CDR3 length equals 13 residues. CDR3 sequence (DNA): TGTGCCAGCAGCCCTTCCTCACAGGGAGAGCAGTTCTTC. Residues: CASSPSSQGEQFF.

The count of this clone is one. The chain has TRBV5-8 and TRBJ1-4; 7 positions match TRBD1. V shed 4 bases and J 4 bases; nucleotides not matched to a gene: 7. Germline loops: CDR1 SGHTS, CDR2 YDEGEE. This CDR3 region has 15 residues. The CDR3 sequence: CASSHGQDVNEKLFF. The CDR3 region has the DNA TGTGCCAGCAGCCACGGACAGGACGTTAATGAAAAACTGTTTTTT.

This chain uses TRBV23-1 with TRBJ1-3; D is unclear. TRBV23-1 is recorded as an ORF, its role being uncertain. V shed 8 bases and J shed 0 bases, with 8 bases lying between them. The CDR3 has 13 amino acids. The CDR3 loop reads CASPTTSGNTIYF. The CDR3 bases are TGCGCCAGCCCTACTACCTCTGGAAACACCATATATTTT.

The chain joins TRBV2 to TRBJ2-1; TRBD1 is a possible D gene (5 bases). Per the germline V gene, CDR1 is SNHLY and CDR2 is FYNNEI. V gave up 3 bases and J gave up 5 bases, with 14 bases separating them. This CDR3 has 15 amino acids. This CDR3 reads CASSEAGPANNEQFF. Written as DNA, the CDR3 is TGTGCCAGCAGTGAGGCAGGGCCAGCTAACAATGAGCAGTTCTTC.

The V call is TRBV24-1, the J call TRBJ1-5; D not resolved. Trimming took off 5 bases at V and 2 bases at J, with 12 bases between the two ends. CDR1 and CDR2 from the germline V gene are KGHDR and SFDVKD. The CDR3 covers 15 residues. The CDR3 loop is CATSAHNSGNQPQHF. For the CDR3, the DNA is TGTGCCACCAGTGCTCATAACTCGGGCAATCAGCCCCAGCATTTT.

This clone was counted a single time. CDR3 loop: CASSLVDRGDEQFF. CDR3 DNA: TGTGCCAGCAGCTTAGTTGACCGCGGGGATGAGCAGTTCTTC. V usage is TRBV7-6 and J usage is TRBJ2-1, with D perhaps TRBD2 (6 bases). V was cut by 1 base and J by 8 bases, with 12 bases left in between. This CDR3 has 14 amino acids. Per the germline V gene, CDR1 is SGHVS and CDR2 is FNYEAQ.

The chain joins TRBV21-1 to TRBJ1-2; the table's D call, TRBD1, was not checked against the DNA. TRBV21-1 counts as a pseudogene. The CDR3 runs to 15 residues. The CDR3 protein is CASRNDRVKSGGYTF. The CDR3 DNA sequence: TGTGCCAGCAGGAATGACAGGGTCAAATCCGGGGGCTACACCTTC.

This sequence joins TRBV18 and TRBJ2-7, with 10 nucleotides matching TRBD1. Germline values: CDR1 KGHSH, CDR2 LQKENI. V shed 6 bases and J 3 bases; nucleotides not matched to a gene: 8. The CDR3 contains 15 residues. CDR3 residues: CASSLSGQGFYEQYF. The CDR3 nucleotides read TGTGCCAGCTCCCTATCGGGACAGGGGTTCTACGAGCAGTACTTC.

CDR3 residues: CASSAGSSGANVLTF. DNA of the CDR3: TGTGCCAGCAGTGCAGGTAGCTCTGGGGCCAACGTCCTGACTTTC. V gene TRBV2 combines with J gene TRBJ2-6; no clear D gene. V was trimmed by 4 bases and J by 0 bases, leaving 7 bases between them. This CDR3 is 15 amino acids long. CDR1 is SNHLY, CDR2 FYNNEI, per germline.

The chain has TRBV5-1 and TRBJ2-7; TRBD1 matches 9 bases. The CDR3 runs to 16 residues. Trimming cost V 2 bases and J 5 bases; bases outside gene matches: 11. CDR1 and CDR2 (germline): SGHRS, YFSETQ. CDR3 loop: CASSFNRLTGGDEQYF. The CDR3 DNA reads TGCGCCAGCAGCTTCAACCGCCTTACAGGGGGCGACGAGCAGTACTTC.

The V and J genes are TRBV5-1 and TRBJ1-3; D is uncertain. Germline loops: CDR1 SGHRS, CDR2 YFSETQ. This CDR3 is built from 13 residues. Trimming stripped 1 base from V and 2 bases from J, with 4 bases between. CDR3 loop: CASSLTAGNTIYF. The CDR3, as DNA: TGCGCCAGCAGCTTGACTGCTGGAAACACCATATATTTT.

This clone was recorded a few times. The V and J genes are TRBV4-2 and TRBJ2-7, with 7 bases that match TRBD2. The junction had 7 bases not matched to a gene; V was cut back by 1 base and J by 7 bases. Germline V gene lookup returns CDR1 LGHNA and CDR2 YNFKEQ. This CDR3 is 14 amino acids long. As DNA, the CDR3 is TGTGCCAGCAGCCAAGCCACTAGCGTGGGGGAGCAGTACTTC. Protein: CASSQATSVGEQYF.

The V gene is TRBV5-1, the J gene TRBJ1-2; 9 nucleotides line up with TRBD1. The V gene's germline CDR1 is SGHRS and CDR2 YFSETQ. The CDR3 contains 16 residues. With 2 bases clipped from V and 1 base from J, the junction kept 6 bases outside the gene matches. The CDR3 spells CASSLQTGGGNYGYTF. CDR3 bases: TGCGCCAGCAGCTTACAGACAGGGGGAGGTAACTATGGCTACACCTTC.

The V gene is TRBV2, the J gene TRBJ1-4; D call uncertain. The CDR3 contains 13 residues. Germline V gene lookup returns CDR1 SNHLY and CDR2 FYNNEI. V was pared by 6 bases and J by 8 bases, with 13 bases between. CDR3 amino acids: CASRGSIGEKLFF. In DNA form, the CDR3 reads TGTGCCAGCAGAGGGAGCATAGGGGAAAAACTGTTTTTT.